Each of the 26 T cell receptor beta chains below was sequenced from the same sample in a study of blood T cells in healthy people across ages. PCR was performed a second time for 7 to 11 cycles using a sample-barcoded 5' primer and a J-beta primer mix. One entry per CDR3 protein results from TCRdb running MiXCR on the 5' RACE reads. The sample comprises roughly 2 million distinct CDR3 sequences, around half of which are singletons, and less than 2.5% rests with the top ten. The sample consisted of blood. The receptor source for this set is a woman between 40 and 55 years old in good health.

This CDR3 is CASSREARGFLINEQFF. CDR3 coding DNA: TGCGCCAGCAGCCGAGAAGCCAGGGGGTTCTTGATTAATGAGCAGTTCTTC. V is TRBV4-1 and J is TRBJ2-1; 7 bases are a match to TRBD1. The CDR3 contains 17 residues. In germline, CDR1 is MGHRA, CDR2 YSYEKL. Trimming cost V 4 bases and J 7 bases; bases outside gene matches: 16.

This clonotype was recorded at least ten times. V usage is TRBV18 and J usage is TRBJ2-3, with 8 bases aligning to TRBD1. Germline trimming cut 8 bases from V and 2 bases from J; bases unmatched to any gene: 9. In germline, CDR1 is KGHSH, CDR2 LQKENI. This CDR3 is built from 15 residues. The CDR3 DNA follows: TGTGCCAGCAGCCCTCAGGGGGCCTCCACAGATACGCAGTATTTT. Translated, it gives CASSPQGASTDTQYF.

This clonotype appeared once. V and J are TRBV6-6 and TRBJ2-3; D is uncertain. The CDR3 contains 15 residues. Trimming removed 0 bases from V and 3 bases from J, with 10 bases in between. Germline V CDR1 and CDR2: MNHNY, SVGAGI (reference sequence). The CDR3 sequence: CASSYSTPCTDTQYF. The CDR3 nucleotides read TGTGCCAGCAGTTACTCGACTCCCTGTACAGATACGCAGTATTTT.

There are a few counts of this clonotype. The chain joins TRBV20-1 to TRBJ2-5; 9 nucleotides line up with TRBD2. J was trimmed by 4 bases and V by 6 bases; bases with no gene match: 6. Per germline, CDR1 DFQATT and CDR2 SNEGSKA (reference sequence). There are 13 residues in the CDR3. CDR3 nucleotide sequence: TGCAGTGCCCCGGGACTAGCACCAGAGACCCAGTACTTC. Protein sequence: CSAPGLAPETQYF.

The chain employs TRBV12-3 or TRBV12-4 and TRBJ1-2; 7 bases match TRBD1. With 6 bases clipped from V and 6 bases from J, the junction kept 7 bases outside the gene matches. The CDR3 covers 13 residues. CDR3 DNA sequence: TGTGCCAGCAGCCGAGGACAGGCCCATGGCTACACCTTC. Protein: CASSRGQAHGYTF.

V and J are TRBV4-3 and TRBJ1-1, with D unclear. The germline V gene encodes CDR1 LGHNA and CDR2 YSLEER. Trimming shortened V by 0 bases and J by 7 bases, and 6 bases separated the two germline ends. The CDR3 sequence is 12 residues long. In DNA, the CDR3 is TGCGCCAGCAGCCAAGAATATGGTGAAGCTTTCTTT. It translates to CASSQEYGEAFF.

The chain links TRBV9 to TRBJ2-7; 7 nucleotides match TRBD1. CDR1 and CDR2 from the germline V gene are SGDLS and YYNGEE. V dropped 2 bases and J dropped 2; count of bases not matched to a gene: 4. The CDR3 totals 14 residues. CDR3 coding DNA: TGTGCCAGCAGCGTCAACAGGGGTGCCTACGAGCAGTACTTC. Protein sequence: CASSVNRGAYEQYF.

The gene calls are TRBV7-9 and TRBJ1-5; possible D gene TRBD1, 6 bases. CDR3 size: 14 residues. CDR1 SEHNR and CDR2 FQNEAQ come from the germline V gene (reference sequence). Between the trimmed V and J ends, which lost 6 bases and 6 bases, there was a span of 15 bases. The CDR3 spells CASSTMGAIQPQHF. Here the CDR3 DNA reads TGTGCCAGCAGTACCATGGGGGCGATTCAGCCCCAGCATTTT.

This sequence joins TRBV29-1 and TRBJ1-2, with D possibly matching TRBD1 (5 bases). The germline gives CDR1 SQVTM, CDR2 ANQGSEA. The ends were cut back, 4 bases at V and 6 bases at J, with 15 bases in the middle. The CDR3 contains 13 residues. CDR3 protein: CSVVWGFLDGYTF. The CDR3, as DNA: TGCAGCGTTGTTTGGGGGTTTCTAGATGGCTACACCTTC.

This rearrangement joins TRBV23-1 to TRBJ2-3, with 12 nucleotides matching TRBD2. Being an ORF, TRBV23-1 has a function that is uncertain. V was pared by 0 bases and J by 3 bases, with 4 bases of the junction left unmatched. The CDR3 has 17 amino acids. The CDR3 bases are TGCGCCAGCAGTCAATCGGCTAGCGGGGGGGGAACAGATACGCAGTATTTT. Amino acids: CASSQSASGGGTDTQYF.

V usage is TRBV12-3 or TRBV12-4 and J usage is TRBJ2-7; 8 bases are a match to TRBD1. This CDR3 region has 15 residues. Germline trimming cut 5 bases from V and 4 bases from J; bases unmatched to any gene: 10. The CDR3, as DNA: TGTGCCAGCAGTCTCGGACAGGGCTCACGATACGAGCAGTACTTC. Translated, it gives CASSLGQGSRYEQYF.

The chain couples TRBV28 to TRBJ2-7, with D tentatively TRBD2 (7 bases). CDR1 MDHEN and CDR2 SYDVKM come from the germline V gene. Trimming shortened V by 5 bases and J by 2 bases, and 13 bases separated the two germline ends. This CDR3 is 14 amino acids long. The CDR3 loop reads CASSARGLPYEQYF. The CDR3 bases are TGTGCCAGCAGTGCCAGGGGACTACCCTACGAGCAGTACTTC.

V usage is TRBV7-2 and J usage is TRBJ1-2, with D possibly being TRBD1 (5 bases). Germline V gene data show CDR1 as SGHTA and CDR2 as FQGNSA. V gave up 6 bases and J gave up 4 bases, with 15 bases separating them. This CDR3 is built from 14 residues. CDR3 sequence (DNA): TGTGCCAGCAGACTAGGGGAATTTCGCTATGGCTACACCTTC. The encoded protein is CASRLGEFRYGYTF.

V usage is TRBV9 and J usage is TRBJ2-5; 8 nucleotides match TRBD1. In germline, CDR1 is SGDLS, CDR2 YYNGEE. Unmatched junction bases numbered 7, after V lost 3 bases and J lost 3 bases. This CDR3 is built from 15 residues. The CDR3 DNA sequence: TGTGCCAGCAGCGGAGGCCCAGGGGGCAAAGAGACCCAGTACTTC. Its protein product is CASSGGPGGKETQYF. The whole variable domain, filled in from reference TRBV9 and TRBJ2-5, reads DSGVTQTPKHLITATGQRVTLRCSPRSGDLSVYWYQQSLDQGLQFLIQYYNGEERAKGNILERFSAQQFPDLHSELNLSSLELGDSALYFCASSGGPGGKETQYFGPGTRLLVL.

V usage is TRBV6-1 and J usage is TRBJ2-6; 7 nucleotides match TRBD2. J gave up 2 bases and V 2 bases, and 3 bases lay outside the gene matches. The length of the CDR3 is 16 residues. The germline V gene has CDR1 MNHNS and CDR2 SASEGT. This CDR3 is CASSEYRGAGANVLTF. CDR3 sequence (DNA): TGTGCCAGCAGTGAATATCGGGGGGCTGGGGCCAACGTCCTGACTTTC.

V is TRBV4-3 and J is TRBJ2-5; a possible D gene is TRBD2 (5 bases). V gave up 1 base and J gave up 0 bases, with 6 bases separating them. The CDR3 has 14 residues. The V gene's germline CDR1 is LGHNA and CDR2 YSLEER. CDR3 nucleotide sequence: TGCGCCAGCAGCCAAGGAGCGGACCAAGAGACCCAGTACTTC. It encodes CASSQGADQETQYF.

CDR3 sequence: CASRMGQSYEQYF. In DNA form, the CDR3 reads TGTGCCAGCAGGATGGGACAGTCCTACGAGCAGTACTTC. The chain is built from TRBV27 and TRBJ2-7, with 7 bases aligning to TRBD1. The germline CDR1 and CDR2 sequences are MNHEY and SMNVEV (reference sequence). V dropped 6 bases and J dropped 1; count of bases not matched to a gene: 3. There are 13 residues in the CDR3.

This clonotype appeared once. The V gene is TRBV6-1, the J gene TRBJ1-5; 7 positions match TRBD1. Trimming removed 7 bases from V and 5 bases from J; junction bases left unmatched: 8. The CDR3 length is 14 residues. The V gene's germline CDR1 is MNHNS and CDR2 SASEGT. The CDR3 nucleotides read TGTGCCAGCACACCGGGACAGACTTATCAGCCCCAGCATTTT. This sequence encodes CASTPGQTYQPQHF.

In its sample, this clonotype was seen a few times. The chain uses TRBV2 and TRBJ2-5; D possibly corresponds to TRBD1 (6 bases). Per germline, CDR1 SNHLY and CDR2 FYNNEI. V was cut by 3 bases and J by 4 bases, with 12 bases left in between. This CDR3 has 14 amino acids. In nucleotides, the CDR3 is TGTGCCAGCAGTGAGCAACAGGGTATAGAGACCCAGTACTTC. Translating it yields CASSEQQGIETQYF.

The chain joins TRBV24-1 to TRBJ2-1, with 9 bases identical to TRBD2. TRBJ2-7 explains the end of the DNA better; the J call may be wrong. This CDR3 is built from 16 residues. Looked up from germline, CDR1 is KGHDR and CDR2 is SFDVKD. This CDR3 reads CATSDLLASGVGEQYF. CDR3 sequence (DNA): TGTGCCACCAGTGATTTGTTGGCTAGCGGGGTTGGTGAGCAGTACTTC.

This sequence joins TRBV24-1 and TRBJ2-4; either TRBD1 or TRBD2 may fit D (5 bases each). The CDR3 totals 13 residues. Germline V gene sequence: CDR1 KGHDR, CDR2 SFDVKD. The V end was cut by 5 bases, the J end by 6 bases, with 10 bases between. The DNA of the CDR3 is TGTGCCACCAGTGGGGCAGGGACAAACATTCAGTACTTC. Its translation is CATSGAGTNIQYF.

V is TRBV6-5 and J is TRBJ1-6; D is uncertain. V was clipped by 2 bases and J by 6 bases, with 5 bases between them. The CDR3 is 13 amino acids. Germline loops: CDR1 MNHEY, CDR2 SVGAGI. The CDR3 here is CASSYEANSPLHF. CDR3 in DNA: TGTGCCAGCAGTTACGAGGCTAATTCACCCCTCCACTTT.

This clonotype has only a few counts. This chain uses TRBV9 with TRBJ2-1; 8 nucleotides line up with TRBD2. J was trimmed by 6 bases and V by 0 bases; bases with no gene match: 5. CDR1 is SGDLS and CDR2 is YYNGEE in the germline V gene. The CDR3 length is 15 residues. CDR3 sequence reads: CASSVVPGRANEQFF. CDR3 nucleotide sequence: TGTGCCAGCAGCGTAGTCCCCGGGAGGGCCAATGAGCAGTTCTTC.

This clonotype was detected only a few times. CDR3 nucleotide sequence: TGCGCCAGCAGCTTGGTCGGGGACAGGGAACTGACTTTC. Protein product: CASSLVGDRELTF. The rearrangement uses TRBV5-1 and TRBJ2-6; 9 bases align to TRBD1. The V gene's germline CDR1 is SGHRS and CDR2 YFSETQ. J gave up 16 bases and V 0 bases, and 5 bases lay outside the gene matches. There are 13 residues in the CDR3.

The table lists this clonotype with a count of one. This chain connects TRBV4-3 to TRBJ1-6; maybe TRBD1 (5 bases). Germline V gene sequence: CDR1 LGHNA, CDR2 YSLEER. There are 17 residues in the CDR3. With 1 base removed from V and 7 bases from J, the gap between germline ends came to 17 bases. The CDR3 sequence: CASSQVVSQGGNSPLHF. CDR3 nucleotides: TGCGCCAGCAGCCAAGTCGTGAGCCAGGGCGGCAATTCACCCCTCCACTTT.

This clonotype was recorded a few times. The germline gene is not matched at one end of the junction; a read error may be the cause. CDR3 nucleotides: TGTGCTAGTGGTTTGCTGGTAACAGGGAACAGCGGGGAGCTGTTTTTT. It is translated as CASGLLVTGNSGELFF. This chain links TRBV12-5 with TRBJ2-2; maybe TRBD1 (6 bases). Germline CDR1 and CDR2: LGHNT and FRNRAP. This CDR3 spans 16 amino acids.